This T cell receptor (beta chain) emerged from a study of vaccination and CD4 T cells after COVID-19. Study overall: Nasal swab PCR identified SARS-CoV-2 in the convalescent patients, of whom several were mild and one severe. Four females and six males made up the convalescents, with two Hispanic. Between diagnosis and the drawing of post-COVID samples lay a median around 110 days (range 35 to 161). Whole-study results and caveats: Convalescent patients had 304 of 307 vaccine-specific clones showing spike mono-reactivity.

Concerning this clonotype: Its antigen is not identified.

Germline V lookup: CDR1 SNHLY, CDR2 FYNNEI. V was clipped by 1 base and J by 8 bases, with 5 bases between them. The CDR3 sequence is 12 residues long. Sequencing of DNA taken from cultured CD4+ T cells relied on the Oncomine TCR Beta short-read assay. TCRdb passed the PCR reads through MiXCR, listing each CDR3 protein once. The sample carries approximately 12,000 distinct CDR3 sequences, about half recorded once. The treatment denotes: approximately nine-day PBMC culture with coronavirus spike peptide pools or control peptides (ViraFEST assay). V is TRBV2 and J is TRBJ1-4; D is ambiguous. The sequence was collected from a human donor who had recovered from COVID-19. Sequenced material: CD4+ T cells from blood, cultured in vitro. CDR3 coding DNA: TGTGCCAGCAGTGAAGTAAGGGAAAAACTGTTTTTT. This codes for CASSEVREKLFF.